The next 13 T cell receptor beta chains were all read from a single sample in a study of blood T cell repertoires in COVID-19. TCRdb's copy holds only in-frame clones and misses some; the assay was immunoSEQ multiplex PCR. Of 180,000 or so clones listed, approximately 85% are singletons. The sample consisted of peripheral blood. The receptors originated from a woman aged 55-70 years with acute or convalescent COVID-19.

This clone was observed a handful of times. The chain has TRBV28 and TRBJ2-6, with a possible D match to TRBD2 (5 bases). The CDR3 contains 16 residues. With 5 bases removed from V and 4 bases from J, the gap between germline ends came to 15 bases. Germline V gene data show CDR1 as MDHEN and CDR2 as SYDVKM. The CDR3 coding sequence is TGTGCCAGCAGTCGTAACGGACTGGCCGGGGCCAACGTCCTGACTTTC. Translating it yields CASSRNGLAGANVLTF.

There are a few counts of this clone. The CDR3 DNA follows: TGTGCCAGCACAGGGTGGGATTTGACTGAGCAGTTCTTC. It codes for CASTGWDLTEQFF. The chain uses TRBV28 and TRBJ2-1; perhaps TRBD1 as D (5 bases). The V gene's germline CDR1 is MDHEN and CDR2 SYDVKM. Trimming pared 7 bases from V and 9 bases from J, leaving 16 bases between. The CDR3 spans 13 residues.

V usage is TRBV15 and J usage is TRBJ1-5; 7 bases align to TRBD1. Germline CDR1 reads LNHNV; CDR2 reads YYDKDF (reference sequence). CDR3 length equals 15 residues. The V and J ends lost 0 bases and 5 bases, in that order; junction bases with no gene match: 4. CDR3 sequence reads: CATSREQGTDQPQHF. The CDR3 DNA is TGTGCCACCAGCAGAGAACAGGGGACCGATCAGCCCCAGCATTTT.

This rearrangement joins TRBV3-1 (or the pseudogene TRBV3-2) to TRBJ2-1; no reliable D call. CDR1 and CDR2 (germline): LGHDT, YNNKEL (reference sequence). This CDR3 is 13 amino acids long. V lost 1 base to trimming and J lost 5 bases, with 6 bases between them. As DNA, the CDR3 is TGTGCCAGCAGCCAAGGAGGTAACAATGAGCAGTTCTTC. Translated, it gives CASSQGGNNEQFF.

The J gene is TRBJ1-1, the V gene TRBV6-5; possible D gene TRBD1, 6 bases. V gave up 5 bases and J gave up 6 bases, with 16 bases separating them. CDR1 MNHEY and CDR2 SVGAGI come from the germline V gene. The CDR3 spans 14 residues. CDR3 in DNA: TGTGCCAGCAGTAAGATTAGGGACATTTCTGAAGCTTTCTTT. This codes for CASSKIRDISEAFF.

The V and J genes are TRBV5-1 and TRBJ1-4, with D unclear. The CDR3 length is 20 residues. V was cut by 4 bases and J by 0 bases, with 25 bases left in between. Per the germline V gene, CDR1 is SGHRS and CDR2 is YFSETQ. The CDR3 nucleotides read TGCGCCAGCAGCCGCGTGGGGTCGGGGTCCGGGGATGCAACTAATGAAAAACTGTTTTTT. Translated: CASSRVGSGSGDATNEKLFF.

This clone was counted once. This chain links TRBV11-2 with TRBJ2-7, with a possible D match to TRBD2 (7 bases). The CDR3 length is 13 residues. The V and J ends lost 0 bases and 12 bases respectively, with 15 bases between them. Germline values: CDR1 SGHAT, CDR2 FQNNGV. The chain's CDR3 is CASSLEGGGKMYF. CDR3 in DNA: TGTGCCAGCAGCTTAGAGGGAGGGGGTAAGATGTACTTC.

The chain carries TRBV7-9 and TRBJ2-7; 7 nucleotides align to TRBD2. The CDR3 runs 15 residues. V was clipped by 2 bases and J by 4 bases; unmatched bases: 8. Looked up from germline, CDR1 is SEHNR and CDR2 is FQNEAQ (reference sequence). The CDR3 region is CASSLMRGREYEQYF. The CDR3 region has the DNA TGTGCCAGCAGCTTAATGCGCGGGAGAGAGTACGAGCAGTACTTC.

The J gene is TRBJ2-3, the V gene TRBV6-2 or TRBV6-3; no clear D. Germline V gives CDR1 MNHEY, CDR2 SVGEGT. This CDR3 has 15 residues. Trimming took 0 bases from V and 6 from J, leaving 13 bases between them. In nucleotides, the CDR3 is TGTGCCAGCAGTTACTCGGAGCCTTCGGTGGATACGCAGTATTTT. It translates to CASSYSEPSVDTQYF.

This rearrangement joins TRBV3-1 (or the pseudogene TRBV3-2) to TRBJ1-6; the D is unclear. The CDR3 spans 14 residues. The germline V gene encodes CDR1 LGHDT and CDR2 YNNKEL (reference sequence). V lost 4 bases and J lost 14, with 18 bases in between. CDR3 region: CASSPQDAVSALHF. Written as DNA, the CDR3 is TGTGCCAGCAGCCCCCAAGATGCGGTCAGCGCCCTCCACTTT.

The chain employs TRBV5-1 and TRBJ1-1; 9 bases map to TRBD1. The CDR3 runs 14 residues. Trimming at V came to 3 bases and at J to 3 bases, leaving 3 bases not matched to a gene. The V gene's germline CDR1 is SGHRS and CDR2 YFSETQ. CDR3 nucleotide sequence: TGCGCCAGCAGCTCTGGACAGGGGCACACTGAAGCTTTCTTT. Amino acid sequence: CASSSGQGHTEAFF.

The chain carries TRBV5-1 and TRBJ1-1; D remains unclear. Trimming shortened V by 0 bases and J by 5 bases, and 14 bases separated the two germline ends. This CDR3 comprises 15 residues. Germline assignment: CDR1 SGHRS and CDR2 YFSETQ. The CDR3 protein is CASSLDGWGETEAFF. CDR3 bases: TGCGCCAGCAGCTTGGATGGGTGGGGAGAAACTGAAGCTTTCTTT.

The genes are TRBV18 and TRBJ1-1; D might be TRBD1 (6 bases). The CDR3 contains 18 residues. Trimming pared 1 base from V and 0 bases from J, leaving 18 bases between. Per the germline V gene, CDR1 is KGHSH and CDR2 is LQKENI. Here the CDR3 reads CASSPQQGPEFMNTEAFF. The CDR3 coding sequence is TGTGCCAGCTCACCACAGCAGGGGCCGGAGTTCATGAACACTGAAGCTTTCTTT.